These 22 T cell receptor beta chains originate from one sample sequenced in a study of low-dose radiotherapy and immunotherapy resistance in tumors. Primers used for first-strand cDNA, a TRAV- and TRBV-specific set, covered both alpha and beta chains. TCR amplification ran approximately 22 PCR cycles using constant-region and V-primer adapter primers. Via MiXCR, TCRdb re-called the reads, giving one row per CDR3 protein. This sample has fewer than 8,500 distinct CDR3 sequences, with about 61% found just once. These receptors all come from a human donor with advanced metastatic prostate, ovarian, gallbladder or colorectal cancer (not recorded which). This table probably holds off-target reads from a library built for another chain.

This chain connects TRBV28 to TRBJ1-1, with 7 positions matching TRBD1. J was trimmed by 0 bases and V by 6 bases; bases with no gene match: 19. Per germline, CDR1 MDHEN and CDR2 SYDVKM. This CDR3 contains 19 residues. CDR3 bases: TGTGCCAGCAGCCTGGCACCCGGGACAGTTCGTTTTATGAACACTGAAGCTTTCTTT. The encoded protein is CASSLAPGTVRFMNTEAFF.

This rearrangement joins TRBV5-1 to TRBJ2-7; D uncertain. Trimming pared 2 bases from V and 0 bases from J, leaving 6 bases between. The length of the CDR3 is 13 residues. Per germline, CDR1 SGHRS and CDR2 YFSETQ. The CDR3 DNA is TGCGCCAGCAGCTTCGGCACCTCCTACGAGCAGTACTTC. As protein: CASSFGTSYEQYF. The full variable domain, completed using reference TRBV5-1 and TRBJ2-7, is KAGVTQTPRYLIKTRGQQVTLSCSPISGHRSVSWYQQTPGQGLQFLFEYFSETQRNKGNFPGRFSGRQFSNSRSEMNVSTLELGDSALYLCASSFGTSYEQYFGPGTRLTVT.

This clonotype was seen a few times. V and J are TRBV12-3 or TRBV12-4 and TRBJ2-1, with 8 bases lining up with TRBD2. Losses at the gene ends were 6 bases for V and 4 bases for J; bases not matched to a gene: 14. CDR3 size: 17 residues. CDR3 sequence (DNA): TGTGCCAGCAGCTTGGGGCTACGCGGGGGGTCTTACAATGAGCAGTTCTTC. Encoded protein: CASSLGLRGGSYNEQFF.

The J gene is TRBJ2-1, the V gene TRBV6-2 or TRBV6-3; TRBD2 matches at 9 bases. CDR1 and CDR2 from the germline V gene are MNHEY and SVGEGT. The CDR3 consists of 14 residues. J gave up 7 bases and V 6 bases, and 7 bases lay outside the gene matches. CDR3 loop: CASSTLAGPNEQFF. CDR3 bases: TGTGCCAGCAGCACACTAGCGGGCCCAAATGAGCAGTTCTTC.

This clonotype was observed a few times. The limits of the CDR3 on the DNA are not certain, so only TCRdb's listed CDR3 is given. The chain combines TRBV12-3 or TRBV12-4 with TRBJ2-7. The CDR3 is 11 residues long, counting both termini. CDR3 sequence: CASSTSREQYF.

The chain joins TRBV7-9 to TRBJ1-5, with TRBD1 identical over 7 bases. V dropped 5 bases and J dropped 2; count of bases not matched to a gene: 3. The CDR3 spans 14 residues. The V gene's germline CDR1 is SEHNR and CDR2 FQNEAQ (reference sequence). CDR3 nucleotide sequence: TGTGCCAGCAGCCCCCAGGGGGGCAATCAGCCCCAGCATTTT. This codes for CASSPQGGNQPQHF.

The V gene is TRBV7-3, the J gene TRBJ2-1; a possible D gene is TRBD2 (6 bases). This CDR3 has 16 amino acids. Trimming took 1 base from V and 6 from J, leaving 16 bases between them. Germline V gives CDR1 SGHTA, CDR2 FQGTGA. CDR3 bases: TGTGCCAGCAGCTTAAGCGGGACGGAGCAGCTCAATGAGCAGTTCTTC. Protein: CASSLSGTEQLNEQFF.

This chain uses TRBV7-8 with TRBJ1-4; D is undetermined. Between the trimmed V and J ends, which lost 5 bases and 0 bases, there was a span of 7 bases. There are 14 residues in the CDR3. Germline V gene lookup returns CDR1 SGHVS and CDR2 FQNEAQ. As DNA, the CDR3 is TGTGCCAGCAGCCCCCGTCCAACTAATGAAAAACTGTTTTTT. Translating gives CASSPRPTNEKLFF.

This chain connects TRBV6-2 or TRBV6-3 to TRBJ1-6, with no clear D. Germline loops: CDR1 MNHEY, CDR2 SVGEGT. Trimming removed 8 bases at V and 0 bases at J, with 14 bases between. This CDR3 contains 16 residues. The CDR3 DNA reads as TGTGCCAGCCGGACGGTGAGGAGCTCCTATAATTCACCCCTCCACTTT. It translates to CASRTVRSSYNSPLHF.

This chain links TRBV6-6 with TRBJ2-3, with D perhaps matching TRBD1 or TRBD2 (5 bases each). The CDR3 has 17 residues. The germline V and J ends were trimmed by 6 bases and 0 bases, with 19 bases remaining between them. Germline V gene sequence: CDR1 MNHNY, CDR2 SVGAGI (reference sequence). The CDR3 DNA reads TGTGCCAGCAGGGCTCGAGACCGGGACGCTAGCACAGATACGCAGTATTTT. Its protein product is CASRARDRDASTDTQYF.

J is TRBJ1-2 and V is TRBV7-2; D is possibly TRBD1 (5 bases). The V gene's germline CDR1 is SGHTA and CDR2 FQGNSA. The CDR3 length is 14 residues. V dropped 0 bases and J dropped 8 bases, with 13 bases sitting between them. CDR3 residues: CASSLAVGPGGYTF. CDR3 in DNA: TGTGCCAGCAGCTTAGCGGTGGGGCCTGGAGGCTACACCTTC.

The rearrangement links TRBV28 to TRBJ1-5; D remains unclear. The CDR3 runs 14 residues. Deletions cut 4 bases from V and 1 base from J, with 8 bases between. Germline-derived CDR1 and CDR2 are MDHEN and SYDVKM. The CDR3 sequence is CASSYSGSNQPQHF. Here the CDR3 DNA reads TGTGCCAGCAGTTACAGCGGAAGCAATCAGCCCCAGCATTTT.

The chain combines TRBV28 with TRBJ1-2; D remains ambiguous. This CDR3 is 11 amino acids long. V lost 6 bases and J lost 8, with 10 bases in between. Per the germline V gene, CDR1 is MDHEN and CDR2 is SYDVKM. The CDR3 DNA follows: TGTGCCAGCAGAACAGTGCAAGGCTACACCTTC. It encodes CASRTVQGYTF.

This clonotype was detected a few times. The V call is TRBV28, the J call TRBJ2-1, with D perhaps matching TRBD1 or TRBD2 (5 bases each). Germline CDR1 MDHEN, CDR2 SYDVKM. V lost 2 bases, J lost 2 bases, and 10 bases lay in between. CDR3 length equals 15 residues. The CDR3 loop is CASSLGRGPYNEQFF. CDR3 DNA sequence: TGTGCCAGCAGTTTAGGTCGGGGACCCTACAATGAGCAGTTCTTC.

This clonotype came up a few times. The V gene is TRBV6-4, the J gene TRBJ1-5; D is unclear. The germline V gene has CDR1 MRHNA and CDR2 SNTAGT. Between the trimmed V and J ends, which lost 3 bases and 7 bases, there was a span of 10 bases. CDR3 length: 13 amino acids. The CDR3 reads CASSERVSQPQHF. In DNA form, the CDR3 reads TGTGCCAGCAGTGAAAGAGTTTCCCAGCCCCAGCATTTT.

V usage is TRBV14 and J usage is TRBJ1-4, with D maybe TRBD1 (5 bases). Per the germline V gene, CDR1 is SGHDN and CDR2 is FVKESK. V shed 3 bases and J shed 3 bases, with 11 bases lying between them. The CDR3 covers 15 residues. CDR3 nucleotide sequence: TGTGCCAGCAGCCAGGGGGGACTTTCTAATGAAAAACTGTTTTTT. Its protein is CASSQGGLSNEKLFF.

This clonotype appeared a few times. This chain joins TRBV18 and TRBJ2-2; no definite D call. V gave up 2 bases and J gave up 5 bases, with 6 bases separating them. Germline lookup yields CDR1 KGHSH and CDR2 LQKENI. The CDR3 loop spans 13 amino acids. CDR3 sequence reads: CASSPVATGELFF. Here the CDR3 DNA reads TGTGCCAGCTCACCAGTCGCGACCGGGGAGCTGTTTTTT.

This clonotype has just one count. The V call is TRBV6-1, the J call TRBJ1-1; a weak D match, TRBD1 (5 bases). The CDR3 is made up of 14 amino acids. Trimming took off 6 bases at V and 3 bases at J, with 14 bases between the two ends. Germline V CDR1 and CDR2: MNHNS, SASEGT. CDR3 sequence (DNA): TGTGCCAGCAGCCAAAACTCAGGGTACACTGAAGCTTTCTTT. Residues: CASSQNSGYTEAFF.

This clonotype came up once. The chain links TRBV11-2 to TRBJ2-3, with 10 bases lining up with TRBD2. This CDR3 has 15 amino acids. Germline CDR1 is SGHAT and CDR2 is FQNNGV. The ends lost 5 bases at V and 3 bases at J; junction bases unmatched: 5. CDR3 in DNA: TGTGCCAGCAGCACTCGTAGCGGGAGGACAGATACGCAGTATTTT. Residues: CASSTRSGRTDTQYF.

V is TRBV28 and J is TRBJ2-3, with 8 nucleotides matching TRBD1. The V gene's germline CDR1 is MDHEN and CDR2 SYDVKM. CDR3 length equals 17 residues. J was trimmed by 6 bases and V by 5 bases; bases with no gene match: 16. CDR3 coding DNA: TGTGCCAGCAGTCCGTACGAGGGGACAGGCAATGGTGATACGCAGTATTTT. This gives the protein CASSPYEGTGNGDTQYF.

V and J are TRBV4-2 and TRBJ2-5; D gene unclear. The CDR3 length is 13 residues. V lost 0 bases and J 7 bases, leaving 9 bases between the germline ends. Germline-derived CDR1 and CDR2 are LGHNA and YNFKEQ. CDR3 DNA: TGTGCCAGCAGCCAAGATCGAGTGGGGACCCAGTACTTC. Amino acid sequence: CASSQDRVGTQYF.

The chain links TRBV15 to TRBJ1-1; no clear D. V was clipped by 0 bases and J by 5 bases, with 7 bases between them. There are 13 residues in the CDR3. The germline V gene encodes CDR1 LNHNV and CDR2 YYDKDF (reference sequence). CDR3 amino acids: CATSRDLATEAFF. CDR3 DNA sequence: TGTGCCACCAGCAGAGATCTGGCAACTGAAGCTTTCTTT. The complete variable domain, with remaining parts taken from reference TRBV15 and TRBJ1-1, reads DAMVIQNPRYQVTQFGKPVTLSCSQTLNHNVMYWYQQKSSQAPKLLFHYYDKDFNNEADTPDNFQSRRPNTSFCFLDIRSPGLGDTAMYLCATSRDLATEAFFGQGTRLTVV.